A selection of T cell receptor beta chains follows, all from one sample in a study of Ad26.COV2.S vaccination and SARS-CoV-2 variants. The assay was immunoSEQ multiplex PCR, and TCRdb's table has in-frame clones only and misses some. Among about 400,000 clones, approximately 91% were seen once, and the ten largest hold around 3.4%. The sequenced sample was peripheral blood, obtained in a trial of Ad26.COV2.S vaccine versus placebo. The receptors originated from a person between 18 and 59 years old who received the Ad26.COV2.S COVID-19 vaccine or a placebo. CDR3s include the opening cysteine and the closing phenylalanine or tryptophan. Fields, in order: J gene, D gene, clone size, V gene, CDR3 protein, CDR3 DNA. The D gene is left open where the match is weak. Not all rows give a size; the values are once, few, many and, for expanded clones, a class.

>TRBJ1-2|-|once|TRBV6-5
CASSYSDRHYGYTF
TGTGCCAGCAGTTACTCGGACAGACACTATGGCTACACCTTC
>TRBJ1-2|-|-|TRBV6-5
CASSYGRGASNYGYTF
TGTGCCAGCAGTTACGGCCGGGGGGCCTCTAACTATGGCTACACCTTC
>TRBJ1-2|TRBD1|few|TRBV7-6
CASSPRTGHYGYTF
TGTGCCAGCAGCCCCCGGACAGGACACTATGGCTACACCTTC
>TRBJ1-2|-|-|TRBV27
CASSLRTNGAYGYTF
TGTGCCAGCAGTCTCCGGACGAATGGGGCCTATGGCTACACCTTC
>TRBJ1-2|-|-|TRBV3-1/TRBV3-2
CASSQDGGRGYTF
TGTGCCAGCAGCCAAGACGGCGGTCGGGGCTACACCTTC
>TRBJ2-3|-|-|TRBV5-1
CASSFQGFMATDTQYF
TGCGCCAGCAGCTTTCAGGGGTTCATGGCCACAGATACGCAGTATTTT
>TRBJ2-6|-|-|TRBV5-6
CASSLYQTSVLTF
TGTGCCAGCAGCTTATATCAGACATCCGTCCTGACTTTC
>TRBJ1-6|TRBD1|-|TRBV5-4
CASSLGAPGRGHSYNSPLHF
TGTGCCAGCAGCTTGGGGGCCCCCGGCAGGGGGCACTCCTATAATTCACCCCTCCACTTT
>TRBJ1-1|-|-|TRBV13
CASSLEQSQAFF
TGTGCCAGCAGCCTCGAACAGAGTCAAGCTTTCTTT
>TRBJ2-2|-|-|TRBV7-9
CASTPRTGELFF
TGTGCCAGCACGCCAAGAACCGGGGAGCTGTTTTTT
>TRBJ2-7|TRBD2|-|TRBV2
CASSEGAGGRSYEQYF
TGTGCCAGCAGTGAGGGAGCGGGGGGGCGTTCGTACGAGCAGTACTTC
>TRBJ1-3|-|-|TRBV10-3
CAISDQFPGTGSGNTIYF
TGTGCCATCAGTGACCAATTTCCAGGAACAGGGTCTGGAAACACCATATATTTT
>TRBJ2-1|-|-|TRBV6-1
CASSDEGATRYNEQFF
TGTGCCAGCAGTGATGAGGGTGCTACCCGATACAATGAGCAGTTCTTC
>TRBJ1-1|-|-|TRBV27
CASSSAKPNTEAFF
TGTGCCAGCAGTTCAGCCAAGCCGAACACTGAAGCTTTCTTT
>TRBJ2-2|TRBD2|once|TRBV24-1
CATSDLPASGLTGELFF
TGTGCCACCAGTGATTTGCCCGCTAGCGGTCTAACCGGGGAGCTGTTTTTT
>TRBJ1-4|-|-|TRBV7-8
CASSLALVEKLFF
TGTGCCAGCAGCTTAGCGTTGGTTGAAAAACTGTTTTTT
>TRBJ2-7|TRBD2|-|TRBV18
CASSPGTNSYEQYF
TGTGCCAGCTCACCTGGGACTAACTCCTACGAGCAGTACTTC
>TRBJ2-3|-|-|TRBV6-6
CASSYDAYASTDTQYF
TGTGCCAGCAGTTACGATGCGTACGCCTCCACAGATACGCAGTATTTT
>TRBJ2-2|TRBD1|-|TRBV5-1
CASSLGHRGFGELFF
TGCGCCAGCAGCTTGGGTCACAGGGGCTTCGGGGAGCTGTTTTTT
>TRBJ2-5|TRBD2|-|TRBV24-1
CATSAQRGGQETQYF
TGTGCCACCAGTGCCCAGCGGGGGGGCCAGGAGACCCAGTACTTC
>TRBJ2-1|TRBD1|-|TRBV6-6
CASILGTDSYNEQFF
TGTGCCAGCATCCTAGGGACAGACTCCTACAATGAGCAGTTCTTC
>TRBJ2-6|-|-|TRBV10-2
CASTILPQAGANVLTF
TGCGCCAGCACCATCCTCCCCCAGGCTGGGGCCAACGTCCTGACTTTC
>TRBJ1-4|-|-|TRBV5-1
CASSPDKAYEKLFF
TGCGCCAGCAGCCCCGACAAGGCTTATGAAAAACTGTTTTTT
>TRBJ2-3|-|-|TRBV19
CASSPPWGLNTQYF
TGTGCCAGTAGCCCCCCCTGGGGGCTCAATACGCAGTATTTT
>TRBJ1-3|-|-|TRBV20-1
CSASMGRNTIYF
TGCAGTGCTAGTATGGGTCGGAACACCATATATTTT
>TRBJ1-5|TRBD1|-|TRBV4-1
CASSGQGGNQPQHF
TGCGCCAGCAGCGGACAGGGGGGCAATCAGCCCCAGCATTTT
>TRBJ1-2|-|-|TRBV25-1
CASSEGTFPNYGYTF
TGTGCCAGCAGTGAAGGCACTTTTCCTAACTATGGCTACACCTTC
>TRBJ2-5|TRBD1|-|TRBV9
CASSVGTGGRETQYF
TGTGCCAGCAGCGTAGGCACAGGGGGTAGAGAGACCCAGTACTTC
>TRBJ1-2|-|-|TRBV7-8
CASSEDPSGAPNYGYTF
TGTGCCAGCAGCGAGGATCCATCAGGGGCGCCTAACTATGGCTACACCTTC
>TRBJ1-3|-|-|TRBV4-1
CASSQPATGTQFGNTIYF
TGCGCCAGCAGCCAGCCCGCAACCGGGACTCAATTCGGAAACACCATATATTTT
>TRBJ1-2|TRBD1|-|TRBV30
CAWTGTGVGYTF
TGTGCCTGGACTGGGACAGGAGTGGGCTACACCTTC
>TRBJ1-2|-|-|TRBV12-3/TRBV12-4
CASSLNEYGYTF
TGTGCCAGCAGTTTAAATGAGTATGGCTACACCTTC
>TRBJ1-2|-|-|TRBV15
CATSRDDGTVGYTF
TGTGCCACCAGCAGAGATGACGGGACTGTGGGCTACACCTTC
>TRBJ2-1|-|-|TRBV6-6
CASFRPGLFRNEQFF
TGTGCCAGCTTCCGCCCGGGGTTGTTTCGCAATGAGCAGTTCTTC
>TRBJ1-4|-|-|TRBV4-1
CASSQVGRKLFF
TGCGCCAGCAGCCAAGTTGGACGAAAACTGTTTTTT
>TRBJ1-2|-|-|TRBV9
CASSVGSGNYGYTF
TGTGCCAGCAGCGTAGGCTCAGGAAACTATGGCTACACCTTC
>TRBJ2-7|-|-|TRBV9
CASSVGWQGGYEQYF
TGTGCCAGCAGCGTAGGGTGGCAGGGGGGGTACGAGCAGTACTTC